Sequencing of this T cell receptor beta chain was carried out in a study of T cells after somatic rescue of genetic block. TCRdb's table, derived via immunoSEQ multiplex PCR, lists solely in-frame clones and lacks some. The data contain some 13,000 clones, more than 65% of them singletons. CDR3 size: 11 residues. Germline CDR1 is MNHNY and CDR2 is SVGAGI (reference sequence). The ends were cut back, 6 bases at V and 14 bases at J, with 16 bases in the middle. The chain combines TRBV6-6 with TRBJ2-5; the D gene is possibly TRBD1 (5 bases). Sequencing input: peripheral blood mononuclear cells (PBMCs). This sequence was found in a boy younger than 18. DNA of the CDR3: TGTGCCAGCAGAATGGACACCCCTTTATACTTC. It specifies CASRMDTPLYF.